Listed below are T cell receptor beta chains from one sample, sequenced in a study of high-grade serous ovarian cancer treatment subgroups. The repertoire was sequenced with immunoSEQ multiplex PCR; TCRdb's copy has only in-frame clones and lacks some. The data contain 9,100 or so clones, around 72% of them singletons. The sample comprised tumor tissue. All receptors come from a human donor with high-grade serous ovarian cancer. CDR3s include the opening cysteine and the closing phenylalanine or tryptophan. Fields, in order: CDR3 length, V gene, J gene, CDR3 protein.

12	TRBV5-5	TRBJ2-7	CASSFGIYEQYF
13	TRBV2	TRBJ2-3	CASASGVWDTQYF
15	TRBV7-3	TRBJ2-3	CASSRGGQGVYTQYF
21	TRBV23-1	TRBJ2-7	CASSQSNWVGVKHLGTYEQYF
12	TRBV2	TRBJ2-7	CASNWPPDEQYF
14	TRBV5-1	TRBJ2-3	CASSRDRGTDTQYF
14	TRBV4-2	TRBJ1-6	CASSPDTENSPLHF
12	TRBV2	TRBJ2-7	CASSQGAGEQYF
13	TRBV2	TRBJ2-1	CASRGTSYNEQFF
15	TRBV6-5	TRBJ2-2	CASSLRTGVPGELFF
15	TRBV18	TRBJ1-1	CASSLHGQGGTEAFF
14	TRBV5-5	TRBJ1-1	CASSLEIRGTEAFF
15	TRBV6-1	TRBJ2-5	CASSDLAGAYETQYF
16	TRBV5-1	TRBJ1-5	CASSLAAGGGNQPQHF
16	TRBV29-1	TRBJ2-7	CSVEGSYRGNSYEQYF
14	TRBV19	TRBJ2-7	CASSIGVGYYEQYF
15	TRBV28	TRBJ1-5	CASSLLARGDQPQHF
20	TRBV4-1	TRBJ2-1	CASSQARGGRRVRPYNEQFF
16	TRBV5-1	TRBJ2-2	CASSSGTSVDTGELFF
18	TRBV2	TRBJ2-3	CASSEDKAGGHRTDTQYF
15	TRBV5-1	TRBJ2-3	CASSLAGKVTDTQYF
12	TRBV25-1	TRBJ2-2	CASSDRVGELFF
16	TRBV7-2	TRBJ2-3	CASSLVAAPASGTQYF
14	TRBV5-4	TRBJ2-1	CASSLDALSNEQFF
14	TRBV19	TRBJ1-2	CASALPGQPDGYTF
15	TRBV19	TRBJ2-3	CASSIVGGATDTQYF
14	TRBV5-1	TRBJ2-2	CASSLDGGTGELFF
16	TRBV7-9	TRBJ1-3	CASSSFRDSSGNTIYF
15	TRBV2	TRBJ2-1	CASSERPNINNEQFF
16	TRBV7-2	TRBJ2-7	CASSLGTRLGDYEQYF
14	TRBV7-2	TRBJ2-7	CASSNGQGNYEQYF
13	TRBV10-3	TRBJ1-2	CAIRDFTNYGYTF
14	TRBV5-1	TRBJ1-4	CASSLGVGNEKLFF
16	TRBV28	TRBJ2-4	CASSPQGAIAKNIQYF
17	TRBV15	TRBJ1-1	CATSRQEQEFGPKEAFF
12	TRBV7-2	TRBJ2-7	CASSWRAREQYF
16	TRBV4-3	TRBJ2-7	CASSQRASGVVYEQYF
14	TRBV27	TRBJ1-2	CASRRGTALYGYTF
13	TRBV6-8	TRBJ2-7	CASSCTLRHEQYF
15	TRBV5-1	TRBJ2-2	CASRGGSVDTGELFF
13	TRBV6-5	TRBJ1-1	CASWGHLNTEAFF
13	TRBV28	TRBJ2-3	CASSFPSTDTQYF
13	TRBV10-3	TRBJ2-7	CAIGSGSSYEQYF
12	TRBV5-5	TRBJ1-2	CASSQENYGYTF
15	TRBV6-5	.	CASSYAEGGSYEQYF
15	TRBV18	TRBJ2-7	CASSPSAGNSYEQYF
15	TRBV9	TRBJ1-2	CASSASTGKNYGYTF
13	TRBV28	TRBJ1-2	CASSAGDFYGYTF
15	TRBV5-1	TRBJ2-7	CASSLVGDGDYEQYF
16	TRBV28	TRBJ1-2	CASSLSGTDLYYGYTF